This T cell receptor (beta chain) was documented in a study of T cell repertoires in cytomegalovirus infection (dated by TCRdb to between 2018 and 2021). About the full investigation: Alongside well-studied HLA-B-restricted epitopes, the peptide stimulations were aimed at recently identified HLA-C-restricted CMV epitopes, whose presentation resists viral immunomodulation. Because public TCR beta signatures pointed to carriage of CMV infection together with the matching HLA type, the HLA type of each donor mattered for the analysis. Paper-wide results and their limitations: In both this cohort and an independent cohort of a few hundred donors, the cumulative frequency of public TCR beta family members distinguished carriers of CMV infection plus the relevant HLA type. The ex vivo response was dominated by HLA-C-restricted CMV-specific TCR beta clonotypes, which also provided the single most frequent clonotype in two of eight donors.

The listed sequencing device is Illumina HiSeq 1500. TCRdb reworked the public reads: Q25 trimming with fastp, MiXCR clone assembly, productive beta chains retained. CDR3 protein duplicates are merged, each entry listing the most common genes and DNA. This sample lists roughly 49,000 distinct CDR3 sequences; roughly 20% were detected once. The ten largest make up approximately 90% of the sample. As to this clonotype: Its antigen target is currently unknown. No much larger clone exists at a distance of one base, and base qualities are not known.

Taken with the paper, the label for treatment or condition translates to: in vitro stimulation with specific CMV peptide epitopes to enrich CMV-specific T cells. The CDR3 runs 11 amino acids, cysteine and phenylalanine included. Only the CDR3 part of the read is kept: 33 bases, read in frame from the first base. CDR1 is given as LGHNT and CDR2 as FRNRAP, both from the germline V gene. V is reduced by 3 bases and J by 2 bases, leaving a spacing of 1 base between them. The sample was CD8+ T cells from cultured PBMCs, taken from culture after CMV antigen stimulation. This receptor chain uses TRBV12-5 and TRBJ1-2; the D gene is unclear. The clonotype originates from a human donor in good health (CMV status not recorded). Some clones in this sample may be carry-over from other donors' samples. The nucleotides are TGTGCTAGTGGTTTAAACTATGGCTACACCTTC. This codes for CASGLNYGYTF.